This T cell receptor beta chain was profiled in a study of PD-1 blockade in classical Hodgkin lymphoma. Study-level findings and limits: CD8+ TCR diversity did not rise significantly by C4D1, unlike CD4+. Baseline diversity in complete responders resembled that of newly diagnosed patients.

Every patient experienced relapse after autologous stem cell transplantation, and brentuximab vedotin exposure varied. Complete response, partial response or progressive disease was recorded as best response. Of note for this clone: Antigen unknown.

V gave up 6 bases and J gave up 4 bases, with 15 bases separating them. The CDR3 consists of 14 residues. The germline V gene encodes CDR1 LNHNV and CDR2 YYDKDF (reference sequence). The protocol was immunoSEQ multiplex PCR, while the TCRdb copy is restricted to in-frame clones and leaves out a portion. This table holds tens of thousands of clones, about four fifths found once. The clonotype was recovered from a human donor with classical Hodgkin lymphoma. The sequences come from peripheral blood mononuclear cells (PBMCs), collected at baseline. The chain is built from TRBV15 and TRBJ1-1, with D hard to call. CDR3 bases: TGTGCCACCAGGGCCGGACGTACTGCCACTGAAGCTTTCTTT. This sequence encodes CATRAGRTATEAFF.